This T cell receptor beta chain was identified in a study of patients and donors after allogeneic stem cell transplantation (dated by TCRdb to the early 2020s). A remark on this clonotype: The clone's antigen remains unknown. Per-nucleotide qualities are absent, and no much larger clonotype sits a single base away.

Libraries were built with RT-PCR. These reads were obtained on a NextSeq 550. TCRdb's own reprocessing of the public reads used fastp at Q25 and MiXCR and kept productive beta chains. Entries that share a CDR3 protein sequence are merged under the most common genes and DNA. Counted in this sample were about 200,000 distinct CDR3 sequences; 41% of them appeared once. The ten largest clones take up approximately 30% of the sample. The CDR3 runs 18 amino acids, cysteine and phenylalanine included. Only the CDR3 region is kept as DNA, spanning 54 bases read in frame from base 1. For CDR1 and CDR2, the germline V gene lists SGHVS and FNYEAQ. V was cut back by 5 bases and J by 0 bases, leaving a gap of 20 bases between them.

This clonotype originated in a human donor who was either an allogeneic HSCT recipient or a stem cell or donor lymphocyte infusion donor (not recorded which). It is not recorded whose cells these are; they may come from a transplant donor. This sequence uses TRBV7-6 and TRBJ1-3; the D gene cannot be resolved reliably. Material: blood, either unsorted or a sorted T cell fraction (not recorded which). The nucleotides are TGTGCCAGCAGCCACCCCGCCAACCCAGGAATCTCTGGAAACACCATATATTTT. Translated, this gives CASSHPANPGISGNTIYF.